This T cell receptor beta chain was recorded in a study of sequential checkpoint blockade in melanoma. For the study at large: Arm A got nivolumab then ipilimumab; arm B the reverse, 1:1. After both sequences, patients received maintenance nivolumab. TCRbeta immunosequencing was performed on DNA from roughly 99 pretreatment melanoma tumor samples. About two dozen patients had tumor biopsies before treatment and at week 13.

Sequenced by immunoSEQ multiplex PCR; TCRdb stores in-frame clones only, minus some. The repertoire holds about 20,000 clones, with less than 30% as singletons. The treatment: randomized to nivolumab then ipilimumab (arm A) or the reverse (arm B). In germline, CDR1 is LNHNV, CDR2 YYDKDF (reference sequence). The ends were cut back, 3 bases at V and 6 bases at J, with 21 bases in the middle. This CDR3 spans 16 amino acids. The chain uses TRBV15 and TRBJ2-7; no definite D call. Sequenced here: tumor tissue (inferred from file names), sampled from a patient given nivolumab and ipilimumab in sequence. The TCR comes from a human donor with melanoma. Here the CDR3 reads CATSRTRQMASGEQYF. The CDR3 nucleotides read TGTGCCACCAGCAGGACCCGACAAATGGCGTCGGGCGAGCAGTACTTC.